The rows below give T cell receptor beta chains drawn from one sample of a study of draining lymph node invasion in breast cancer. TCRdb fed the bulk RNA-seq reads into MiXCR, producing one record per CDR3 protein. This sample yields about 2,600 distinct CDR3 sequences, of which just over 70% are seen a single time; approximately 8.4% belongs to the top ten. The specimen sequenced was sorted memory Tregs from a lymph node. The receptors derive from a female donor with luminal breast cancer. Each CDR3 is given with its conserved first and last residue. D genes are given only for firm matches. The listing skips clone size in some rows; elsewhere it reads once, few, many or a size class.

V,size,J,D,CDR3,DNA
TRBV24-1,-,TRBJ1-1,TRBD1,CATKGALNTEAFF,TGTGCCACCAAGGGGGCTTTGAACACTGAAGCTTTCTTT
TRBV25-1,-,TRBJ1-2,-,CASSWGLVGYTF,TGTGCCAGCAGTTGGGGACTGGTAGGCTACACCTTC
TRBV28,-,TRBJ2-1,-,CASSPSYGGEQFF,TGTGCCAGCAGTCCATCTTACGGGGGTGAGCAGTTCTTC
TRBV4-2,-,TRBJ2-7,-,CASSPEVKGRVYEQYF,TGTGCCAGCAGCCCCGAGGTGAAGGGCCGCGTCTACGAGCAGTACTTC
TRBV11-2,-,TRBJ1-2,-,CASTPGSDSGYTF,TGTGCCAGCACCCCCGGCTCTGATAGTGGCTACACCTTC
TRBV24-1,-,TRBJ1-1,-,CATGGVGSEAFF,TGTGCCACCGGAGGGGTGGGCAGCGAAGCTTTCTTT
TRBV3-1,-,TRBJ2-4,TRBD1,CASSLGQGNIQYF,TGTGCCAGCAGCTTGGGACAGGGGAACATTCAGTACTTC
TRBV24-1,few,TRBJ2-5,TRBD2,CATSDPGLAGGQETQYF,TGTGCCACCAGTGATCCTGGGCTAGCGGGGGGTCAAGAGACCCAGTACTTC
TRBV6-2/TRBV6-3,-,TRBJ2-7,-,CASKEAYEKYF,TGTGCCAGCAAGGAGGCCTACGAGAAGTACTTC
TRBV6-5,once,TRBJ1-1,-,CASSPGQNTEAFF,TGTGCCAGCAGCCCGGGACAGAACACTGAAGCTTTCTTT
TRBV5-4,-,TRBJ2-7,TRBD2,CASSLILAGSLAYEQYF,TGTGCCAGCAGCTTGATATTAGCGGGAAGCCTAGCCTACGAGCAGTACTTC
TRBV25-1,-,TRBJ2-7,TRBD1,CASSPLGTGTNEQYF,TGTGCCAGCAGTCCCCTGGGGACAGGGACCAACGAGCAGTACTTC
TRBV20-1,-,TRBJ2-7,TRBD2,CSARDYHSSYEQYF,TGCAGTGCGCGGGACTACCATAGCTCCTACGAGCAGTACTTC
TRBV20-1,-,TRBJ2-4,-,CSALGGPERSNIQYF,TGCAGTGCTCTGGGGGGGCCCGAGAGGTCAAACATTCAGTACTTC
TRBV10-2,-,TRBJ2-1,TRBD2,CASTGLAGENEQFF,TGCGCCAGCACTGGACTAGCGGGAGAAAATGAGCAGTTCTTC
TRBV14,-,TRBJ1-1,-,CASRHLGTEAFF,TGTGCCAGCAGACACCTAGGCACTGAAGCTTTCTTT
TRBV6-6,-,TRBJ1-2,TRBD1,CASRHRGLSTSGRDGYTF,TGTGCCAGCAGGCACAGGGGGCTCTCTACGTCGGGAAGAGATGGCTACACCTTC
TRBV19,-,TRBJ1-1,-,CASTLPGGIEAFF,TGTGCCAGTACCCTGCCGGGGGGCATTGAAGCTTTCTTT
TRBV7-8,-,TRBJ2-1,-,CASSLAASEQFF,TGTGCCAGCAGCTTAGCGGCTTCCGAGCAGTTCTTC
TRBV5-6,-,TRBJ1-6,-,CASSLRGGRDSPLHF,TGTGCCAGCAGCTTGCGAGGGGGAAGAGATTCACCCCTCCACTTT
TRBV5-1,-,TRBJ2-3,TRBD2,CASSLPGLAGFKDTQYF,TGCGCCAGCAGCCTTCCGGGACTAGCGGGGTTTAAGGATACGCAGTATTTT
TRBV29-1,-,TRBJ2-1,TRBD2,CSVPGLAGADEQFF,TGCAGCGTCCCGGGACTAGCGGGAGCTGATGAGCAGTTCTTC
TRBV7-9,-,TRBJ2-7,TRBD1,CASSLEATGGEQYF,TGTGCCAGCAGCTTAGAAGCGACAGGGGGCGAGCAGTACTTC
TRBV5-1,few,TRBJ2-1,-,CASSLDGTYNEQFF,TGCGCCAGCAGCTTGGACGGGACTTACAATGAGCAGTTCTTC
TRBV6-1,-,TRBJ1-2,-,CASSRGVNYGYTF,TGTGCCAGCAGTCGAGGGGTAAACTATGGCTACACCTTC
TRBV11-2,-,TRBJ2-5,-,CASSLDRLETQYF,TGTGCCAGCAGCTTAGACAGGCTAGAGACCCAGTACTTC
TRBV20-1,-,TRBJ1-2,-,CSALKSGRDYGYTF,TGCAGTGCGCTAAAGTCTGGGCGGGACTATGGCTACACCTTC
TRBV6-6,-,TRBJ1-2,-,CASRGAGGDGYTF,TGTGCCAGCAGGGGGGCAGGCGGGGATGGCTACACCTTC
TRBV24-1,-,TRBJ2-5,-,CATSDPGQPGAQETQYF,TGTGCCACCAGTGATCCCGGACAGCCTGGGGCCCAAGAGACCCAGTACTTC
TRBV11-2,-,TRBJ2-7,TRBD2,CASRSASGSYEQYF,TGTGCCAGCAGATCGGCTAGCGGGAGCTACGAGCAGTACTTC
TRBV7-2,-,TRBJ2-7,-,CASSPRGGLDEQYF,TGTGCCAGCAGCCCCAGGGGGGGGCTGGACGAGCAGTACTTC
TRBV7-9,few,TRBJ2-4,-,CASSLAGGPENIQYF,TGTGCCAGCAGCTTAGCGGGGGGGCCCGAAAACATTCAGTACTTC
TRBV28,-,TRBJ2-1,-,CASSSSSGRHEQFF,TGTGCCAGCAGTAGTTCCTCGGGCCGCCATGAGCAGTTCTTC
TRBV6-2/TRBV6-3,few,TRBJ2-7,-,CAISDRSYEQYF,TGTGCCATCTCGGACAGATCCTACGAGCAGTACTTC
TRBV11-3,once,TRBJ1-2,-,CASSRDFRYGYTF,TGTGCCAGCAGCCGGGACTTCCGCTATGGCTACACCTTC